This T cell receptor (beta chain) appears in the sequencing data of a study of blood T cell repertoires in COVID-19. This clone was recorded a few times. The germline V gene has CDR1 SNHLY and CDR2 FYNNEI. Trimming left V 7 bases short and J 6 bases short, with 16 bases between. There are 14 residues in the CDR3. As processed by the authors: Reference gene primer amplification yielded estimated nucleated cell counts. Profiling relied on immunoSEQ multiplex PCR, and the TCRdb table lists in-frame clones only, not all of them. V and J calls and clone size follow that table, whereas D and trimming were derived from the DNA. The sample holds 150,000 or so clones, roughly nine tenths seen once.

This receptor was taken from a woman in her 70s with acute or convalescent COVID-19. The sequenced sample consisted of peripheral blood. The V gene is TRBV2, the J gene TRBJ1-5; D possibly corresponds to TRBD1 (5 bases). The CDR3 spells CASTSAGSLQPQHF. CDR3 coding DNA: TGTGCCAGCACCAGCGCAGGGTCTCTTCAGCCCCAGCATTTT. Based on the CDR3 plus reference TRBV2 and TRBJ1-5, the full variable domain is EPEVTQTPSHQVTQMGQEVILRCVPISNHLYFYWYRQILGQKVEFLVSFYNNEISEKSEIFDDQFSVERPDGSNFTLKIRSTKLEDSAMYFCASTSAGSLQPQHFGDGTRLSIL.